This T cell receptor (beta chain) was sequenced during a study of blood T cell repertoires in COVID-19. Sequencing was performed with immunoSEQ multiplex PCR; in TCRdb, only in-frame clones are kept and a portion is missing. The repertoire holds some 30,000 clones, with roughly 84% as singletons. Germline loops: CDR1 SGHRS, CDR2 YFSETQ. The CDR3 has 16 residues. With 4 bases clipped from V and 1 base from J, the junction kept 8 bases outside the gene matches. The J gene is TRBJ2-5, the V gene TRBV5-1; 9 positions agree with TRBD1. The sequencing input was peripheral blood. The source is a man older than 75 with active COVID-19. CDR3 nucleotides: TGCGCCAGCAGCCCCGGGACAGGGAGTTTCCAAGAGACCCAGTACTTC. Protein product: CASSPGTGSFQETQYF.